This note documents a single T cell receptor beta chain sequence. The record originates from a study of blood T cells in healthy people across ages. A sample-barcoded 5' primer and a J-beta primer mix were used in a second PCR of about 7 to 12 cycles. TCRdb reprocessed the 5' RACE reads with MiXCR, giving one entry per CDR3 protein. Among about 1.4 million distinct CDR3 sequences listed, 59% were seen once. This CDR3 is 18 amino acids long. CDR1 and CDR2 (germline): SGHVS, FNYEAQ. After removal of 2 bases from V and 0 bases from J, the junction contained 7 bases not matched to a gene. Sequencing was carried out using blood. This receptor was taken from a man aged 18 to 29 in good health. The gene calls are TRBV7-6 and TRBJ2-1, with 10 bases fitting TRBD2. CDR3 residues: CASSLTTSGVSSYNEQFF. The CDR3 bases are TGTGCCAGCAGCTTAACAACTAGCGGGGTTAGCTCCTACAATGAGCAGTTCTTC.